This T cell receptor beta chain emerged from a study of Ad26.COV2.S vaccination and SARS-CoV-2 variants. Study details: The COV1001 Ad26.COV2.S trial arm included the donor.

The repertoire was sequenced with immunoSEQ multiplex PCR; TCRdb's copy has only in-frame clones and lacks some. The table records a few hundred thousand clones, 75% to 95% of them present only once. Overall study findings and caveats: Across vaccine and placebo recipients, the breadth of non-spike TCRs was similar.

Comments on this clone: Its antigen is not known.

V lost 4 bases and J lost 7; bases outside the gene matches: 6. The CDR3 is made up of 14 amino acids. CDR1 and CDR2 from the germline V gene are MNHEY and SVGAGI. Stated treatment: roughly 20 received Ad26.COV2.S at low or high dose, single or two shots; about 5 received placebo; per-sample allocation not given. Specimen acquisition occurred on day 63 following the initial vaccine or placebo injection. Boston supplied an adult donor aged 18-55 years. Its platform was an Ad26 vector, and its expressed antigen was Wuhan-strain SARS-CoV-2 spike. The material was peripheral blood, obtained in a trial of Ad26.COV2.S vaccine versus placebo. This TCR came from a person aged 18 to 59 who received the Ad26.COV2.S COVID-19 vaccine or a placebo. The J gene is TRBJ2-1, the V gene TRBV6-5; 8 nucleotides align to TRBD2. The CDR3 protein is CASSWRRGANEQFF. In DNA, the CDR3 is TGTGCCAGCAGTTGGAGGCGGGGGGCGAATGAGCAGTTCTTC.